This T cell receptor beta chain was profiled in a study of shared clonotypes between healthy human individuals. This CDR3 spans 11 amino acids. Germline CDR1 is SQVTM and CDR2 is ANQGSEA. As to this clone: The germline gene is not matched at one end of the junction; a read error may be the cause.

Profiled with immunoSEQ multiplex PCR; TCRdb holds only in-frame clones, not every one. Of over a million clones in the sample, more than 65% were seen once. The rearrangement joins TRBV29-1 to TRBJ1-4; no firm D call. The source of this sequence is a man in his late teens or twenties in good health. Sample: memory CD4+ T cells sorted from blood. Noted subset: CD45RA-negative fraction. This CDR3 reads CSVGGPEKLFF. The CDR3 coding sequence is TGCAGCGTTGGCGGACCTGAAAAGCTGTTTTTT.